The 32 T cell receptor beta chains in this list originate from one sample, sequenced in a study of T cell repertoires in cytomegalovirus infection. One entry per CDR3 protein, called by TCRdb with MiXCR from the reads. The data contain over 300,000 distinct CDR3 sequences, roughly 16% of them singletons. Sequenced material: PBMCs. The source is a human donor in good health (CMV status not recorded). Some clones in this sample may be carry-over from other donors' samples.

The chain recombines TRBV20-1 with TRBJ2-5; D is perhaps TRBD2 (6 bases). Germline assignment: CDR1 DFQATT and CDR2 SNEGSKA (reference sequence). This CDR3 is 12 amino acids long. The ends were cut back, 7 bases at V and 5 bases at J, with 14 bases in the middle. The CDR3 here is CSGRGAGETQYF. As DNA, the CDR3 is TGCAGTGGTCGCGGGGCGGGTGAGACCCAGTACTTC.

This clonotype was counted only a few times. The chain joins TRBV7-2 to TRBJ2-7; weak D call: TRBD2 (6 bases). V was cut by 3 bases and J by 0 bases, with 12 bases left in between. Germline CDR1 SGHTA, CDR2 FQGNSA. The CDR3 totals 15 residues. The DNA of the CDR3 is TGTGCCAGCAGCTTGATAGCGGACAACTCCTACGAGCAGTACTTC. It specifies CASSLIADNSYEQYF.

The chain joins TRBV20-1 to TRBJ2-3; D might be TRBD1 (5 bases). The CDR3 is 15 amino acids. The germline gives CDR1 DFQATT, CDR2 SNEGSKA (reference sequence). The V and J ends lost 0 bases and 2 bases respectively, with 12 bases between them. CDR3 bases: TGCAGTGCTAGAGAGGGCAGGGAATCCACAGATACGCAGTATTTT. It is translated as CSAREGRESTDTQYF.

This clonotype was detected a few times. This chain links TRBV28 with TRBJ1-1; D is unresolved. The CDR3 loop spans 12 amino acids. Germline CDR1 reads MDHEN; CDR2 reads SYDVKM. With 6 bases removed from V and 4 bases from J, the gap between germline ends came to 9 bases. The DNA for the CDR3 is TGTGCCAGCAGCAGTTGGGGCACTGAAGCTTTCTTT. As protein: CASSSWGTEAFF.

This clonotype was found a few times. The rearrangement links TRBV15 to TRBJ2-1, with TRBD2 matching over 12 bases. This CDR3 has 16 amino acids. Germline CDR1 is LNHNV and CDR2 is YYDKDF (reference sequence). V lost 0 bases and J lost 8; bases outside the gene matches: 5. The CDR3 here is CATSRDLTSGGDEQFF. In DNA, the CDR3 is TGTGCCACCAGCAGAGATTTGACTAGCGGGGGCGATGAGCAGTTCTTC.

The chain has TRBV4-2 and TRBJ2-7; 8 nucleotides agree with TRBD2. The CDR3 length is 18 residues. V dropped 0 bases and J dropped 0; count of bases not matched to a gene: 10. Germline assignment: CDR1 LGHNA and CDR2 YNFKEQ. CDR3 amino acids: CASSQERGASTVSYEQYF. The CDR3 nucleotides are TGTGCCAGCAGCCAAGAGCGGGGGGCCTCAACCGTCTCCTACGAGCAGTACTTC.

This clonotype has at least ten counts. The CDR3 sequence is CASSPFDRGGYGYTF. CDR3 sequence (DNA): TGTGCCAGCAGTCCCTTTGACAGGGGAGGCTATGGCTACACCTTC. The genes are TRBV12-3 or TRBV12-4 and TRBJ1-2, with 8 bases fitting TRBD1. CDR3 size: 15 residues. V dropped 5 bases and J dropped 4; count of bases not matched to a gene: 9.

In this sample, this clonotype turned up many times. The chain joins TRBV7-2 to TRBJ2-1, with TRBD2 matching over 10 bases. With V trimmed by 5 bases and J by 9 bases, 16 bases remained unmatched. The length of the CDR3 is 17 residues. Germline loops: CDR1 SGHTA, CDR2 FQGNSA. Written as DNA, the CDR3 is TGTGCCAGCAGCCTCAGGAAGGGGTCAGCGGGGGGGTCTGAGCAGTTCTTC. It specifies CASSLRKGSAGGSEQFF.

This chain uses TRBV7-9 with TRBJ1-1; D uncertain. Germline loops: CDR1 SEHNR, CDR2 FQNEAQ (reference sequence). CDR3 length: 14 amino acids. V was shortened by 1 base and J by 9 bases, with 15 bases between the two germline ends. DNA for the CDR3: TGTGCCAGCAGCTTAGGCGACATTATTGCGCAAGCTTTCTTT. Its translation is CASSLGDIIAQAFF.

This clonotype was seen only a few times. This chain's CDR3 is CASNTGPTVGYNEQFF. The CDR3 nucleotides read TGTGCCAGCAATACAGGACCCACTGTAGGCTACAATGAGCAGTTCTTC. The V gene is TRBV9, the J gene TRBJ2-1; TRBD1 might be the D (5 bases). The CDR3 contains 16 residues. Trimming stripped 6 bases from V and 3 bases from J, with 19 bases between. CDR1 SGDLS and CDR2 YYNGEE come from the germline V gene.

In DNA, the CDR3 is TGCGCCAGCGACCAGGGGGACGGCATCCCAGATACGCAGTATTTT. Protein sequence: CASDQGDGIPDTQYF. V is TRBV5-1 and J is TRBJ2-3; 7 positions match TRBD1. This CDR3 is 15 amino acids long. Per germline, CDR1 SGHRS and CDR2 YFSETQ. The V and J ends lost 7 bases and 4 bases, in that order; junction bases with no gene match: 12.

The chain combines TRBV9 with TRBJ2-7; no clear D gene. CDR1 and CDR2 from the germline V gene are SGDLS and YYNGEE. The CDR3 sequence is 14 residues long. V dropped 0 bases and J dropped 2 bases, with 9 bases sitting between them. Written as DNA, the CDR3 is TGTGCCAGCAGCGTAGAAAGTGCGGCCTACGAGCAGTACTTC. Its protein product is CASSVESAAYEQYF.

This clonotype was picked up a small number of times. The chain joins TRBV6-2 or TRBV6-3 to TRBJ1-1; 7 nucleotides line up with TRBD1. Germline V gene lookup returns CDR1 MNHEY and CDR2 SVGEGT. V lost 2 bases, J lost 0 bases, and 9 bases stayed unmatched. The CDR3 is 17 amino acids. The CDR3 DNA is TGTGCCAGCAGTTACCCCGGACAGGACGCCCTGAACACTGAAGCTTTCTTT. It is translated as CASSYPGQDALNTEAFF.

The chain recombines TRBV2 with TRBJ2-7; D not certain. The germline CDR1 and CDR2 sequences are SNHLY and FYNNEI. V was clipped by 4 bases and J by 6 bases, with 10 bases between them. The CDR3 runs to 12 residues. In DNA form, the CDR3 reads TGTGCCAGCAGTGCCCGTTTTGGCGAGCAGTACTTC. Translated, it gives CASSARFGEQYF.

This clonotype was seen repeatedly, ten times or more. The junction and the germline gene differ at one end; a read error may be behind it. The V call is TRBV7-7, the J call TRBJ2-3; 10 bases are a match to TRBD2. The germline V gene has CDR1 SSHAT and CDR2 FNYEAQ (reference sequence). This CDR3 spans 15 amino acids. CDR3 in amino acids: CASSLGLAETDTQYF. CDR3 in DNA: TGTGCTAGCAGCCTCGGACTAGCGGAGACAGATACGCAGTATTTT.

The table lists this clonotype with a few counts. This chain connects TRBV7-2 to TRBJ1-5; D is possibly TRBD1 (5 bases). Trimming stripped 5 bases from V and 3 bases from J, with 23 bases between. The CDR3 totals 18 residues. Germline values: CDR1 SGHTA, CDR2 FQGNSA. CDR3 residues: CASSVSPWARGDNQPQHF. In DNA form, the CDR3 reads TGTGCCAGCAGCGTAAGCCCCTGGGCAAGGGGAGACAATCAGCCCCAGCATTTT. Filled out from reference TRBV7-2 and TRBJ1-5, the complete variable domain reads GAGVSQSPSNKVTEKGKDVELRCDPISGHTALYWYRQSLGQGLEFLIYFQGNSAPDKSGLPSDRFSAERTGGSVSTLTIQRTQQEDSAVYLCASSVSPWARGDNQPQHFGDGTRLSIL.

This clonotype has at least ten counts. V is TRBV12-3 or TRBV12-4 and J is TRBJ1-1, with D possibly matching TRBD1 (5 bases). This CDR3 spans 14 amino acids. Trimming stripped 7 bases from V and 4 bases from J, with 16 bases between. CDR3 in amino acids: CASTEAGGFTEAFF. CDR3 nucleotide sequence: TGTGCCAGCACCGAAGCGGGGGGATTCACTGAAGCTTTCTTT.

The chain is built from TRBV20-1 and TRBJ2-5; D not resolved. CDR1 and CDR2 (germline): DFQATT, SNEGSKA (reference sequence). V gave up 6 bases and J gave up 2 bases, with 16 bases separating them. CDR3 size: 14 residues. CDR3 region: CSARVATVQETQYF. The CDR3 region has the DNA TGCAGTGCCCGGGTCGCAACAGTTCAAGAGACCCAGTACTTC.

The J gene is TRBJ1-1, the V gene TRBV4-1; D gene ambiguous. From germline, CDR1 is MGHRA and CDR2 YSYEKL. Trimming took 1 base from V and 0 from J, leaving 12 bases between them. This CDR3 has 16 residues. The CDR3 coding sequence is TGCGCCAGCAGCCAAGGTTACACAGCCTTGAACACTGAAGCTTTCTTT. Translated: CASSQGYTALNTEAFF.

This clonotype was observed a few times. The gene calls are TRBV20-1 and TRBJ1-2; 9 nucleotides agree with TRBD1. The trim removed 3 bases at V and 0 bases at J, leaving 8 bases unmatched. The CDR3 consists of 16 residues. Germline V gene sequence: CDR1 DFQATT, CDR2 SNEGSKA (reference sequence). This CDR3 is CSASPGQGYPNYGYTF. Written as DNA, the CDR3 is TGCAGTGCTAGTCCGGGACAGGGATACCCTAACTATGGCTACACCTTC.

The V call is TRBV5-4, the J call TRBJ2-3, with D unresolved. V was clipped by 1 base and J by 6 bases, with 9 bases between them. Germline CDR1 is SGHNT and CDR2 is YYREEE (reference sequence). The CDR3 loop spans 13 amino acids. The CDR3 reads CASSLFGSDTQYF. The CDR3 DNA reads as TGTGCCAGCAGCTTGTTCGGTTCTGATACGCAGTATTTT.

This clonotype came up many times. The V and J genes are TRBV7-2 and TRBJ2-5, with 9 bases identical to TRBD1. The CDR3 has 14 amino acids. The junction had 5 bases not matched to a gene; V was cut back by 7 bases and J by 2 bases. Looked up from germline, CDR1 is SGHTA and CDR2 is FQGNSA. Written as DNA, the CDR3 is TGTGCCAGCAATGGACAGGGGCTACAAGAGACCCAGTACTTC. It specifies CASNGQGLQETQYF.

This clonotype has a handful of counts. The chain is built from TRBV6-5 and TRBJ1-3; 9 positions match TRBD1. Germline V gives CDR1 MNHEY, CDR2 SVGAGI. CDR3 length: 16 residues. V gave up 5 bases and J gave up 3 bases; unmatched junction bases: 8. CDR3 DNA sequence: TGTGCCAGCAGTGGGCCGGGACAGGGATTTGGAAACACCATATATTTT. This sequence encodes CASSGPGQGFGNTIYF.

V gene TRBV27 combines with J gene TRBJ2-7; D perhaps matches TRBD1 (5 bases). The V and J ends lost 2 bases and 2 bases respectively, with 13 bases between them. The CDR3 consists of 15 residues. Germline V lookup: CDR1 MNHEY, CDR2 SMNVEV (reference sequence). DNA of the CDR3: TGTGCCAGCAGTTTAGTAGGGGATTTTACCTACGAGCAGTACTTC. Protein: CASSLVGDFTYEQYF.

This clonotype was counted a few times. CDR3 sequence: CATSRDIAYEQYF. In DNA, the CDR3 is TGTGCCACCAGCAGAGACATCGCCTACGAGCAGTACTTC. The chain joins TRBV15 to TRBJ2-7; D gene ambiguous. The CDR3 totals 13 residues. Per germline, CDR1 LNHNV and CDR2 YYDKDF (reference sequence). V shed 0 bases and J shed 2 bases, with 5 bases lying between them. The variable domain in full, completed from reference TRBV15 and TRBJ2-7, reads DAMVIQNPRYQVTQFGKPVTLSCSQTLNHNVMYWYQQKSSQAPKLLFHYYDKDFNNEADTPDNFQSRRPNTSFCFLDIRSPGLGDTAMYLCATSRDIAYEQYFGPGTRLTVT.

The chain combines TRBV20-1 with TRBJ2-1; 10 bases line up with TRBD1. CDR3 length equals 14 residues. V trimming: 6 bases; J trimming: 4 bases; junction bases outside the gene matches: 6. Per the germline V gene, CDR1 is DFQATT and CDR2 is SNEGSKA (reference sequence). This CDR3 reads CSAAGTGDYNEQFF. The CDR3 DNA reads as TGCAGTGCAGCCGGGACAGGGGATTACAATGAGCAGTTCTTC.

To note about this clonotype: The junction departs from the called germline gene at one end, perhaps through a read error. This rearrangement joins TRBV5-1 to TRBJ1-6, with D maybe TRBD1 (5 bases). The CDR3 contains 15 residues. Germline values: CDR1 SGHRS, CDR2 YFSETQ. Here the CDR3 DNA reads TGCGCCAGCAGCTGGGACGGGGATCTGGATTCACCCCTCCAATTT. Translated: CASSWDGDLDSPLQF.

This clonotype came up a few times. The rearrangement uses TRBV11-1 and TRBJ1-4; 7 positions agree with TRBD1. The germline gives CDR1 SGHAT, CDR2 FQDESV (reference sequence). Unmatched junction bases numbered 9, after V lost 3 bases and J lost 8 bases. This CDR3 has 15 amino acids. CDR3: CASSLGQTHLEKLFF. Written as DNA, the CDR3 is TGTGCCAGCAGCTTGGGACAGACCCACCTGGAAAAACTGTTTTTT.

This chain connects TRBV6-5 to TRBJ2-2, with D perhaps assigned TRBD1 or TRBD2 (6 bases each). Per germline, CDR1 MNHEY and CDR2 SVGAGI. The CDR3 is 17 residues long. V was pared by 3 bases and J by 4 bases, with 18 bases between. The CDR3 is CASSYRIGGIGTGELFF. The CDR3 DNA sequence: TGTGCCAGCAGTTATCGGATAGGGGGGATCGGCACCGGGGAGCTGTTTTTT.

The chain recombines TRBV19 with TRBJ1-4; D may be TRBD1 (5 bases). V lost 3 bases and J 7 bases, leaving 18 bases between the germline ends. The CDR3 runs to 16 residues. CDR1 and CDR2 from the germline V gene are LNHDA and SQIVND (reference sequence). CDR3 in amino acids: CASSISRGVRLEKLFF. The CDR3 coding sequence is TGTGCCAGTAGTATCTCGCGAGGGGTCCGTCTTGAAAAACTGTTTTTT. Using reference TRBV19 and TRBJ1-4 for the parts outside the CDR3, the full variable domain is DGGITQSPKYLFRKEGQNVTLSCEQNLNHDAMYWYRQDPGQGLRLIYYSQIVNDFQKGDIAEGYSVSREKKESFPLTVTSAQKNPTAFYLCASSISRGVRLEKLFFGSGTQLSVL.

This clonotype has a count of ten or more. The chain combines TRBV7-6 with TRBJ2-2, with a tentative D call TRBD1 (5 bases). Trimming removed 1 base from V and 4 bases from J, with 7 bases in between. The CDR3 has 14 residues. Germline CDR1 and CDR2: SGHVS and FNYEAQ. CDR3 in amino acids: CASSLEGATGELFF. For the CDR3, the DNA is TGTGCCAGCAGCTTAGAAGGGGCCACCGGGGAGCTGTTTTTT.

This clonotype was recorded many times. The chain employs TRBV7-2 and TRBJ1-3; D is unclear. Per the germline V gene, CDR1 is SGHTA and CDR2 is FQGNSA. The CDR3 is 15 amino acids. The ends were cut back, 4 bases at V and 2 bases at J, with 12 bases in the middle. Written as DNA, the CDR3 is TGTGCCAGCAGCTCTTCCTACGGACCTGGAAACACCATATATTTT. This encodes CASSSSYGPGNTIYF.